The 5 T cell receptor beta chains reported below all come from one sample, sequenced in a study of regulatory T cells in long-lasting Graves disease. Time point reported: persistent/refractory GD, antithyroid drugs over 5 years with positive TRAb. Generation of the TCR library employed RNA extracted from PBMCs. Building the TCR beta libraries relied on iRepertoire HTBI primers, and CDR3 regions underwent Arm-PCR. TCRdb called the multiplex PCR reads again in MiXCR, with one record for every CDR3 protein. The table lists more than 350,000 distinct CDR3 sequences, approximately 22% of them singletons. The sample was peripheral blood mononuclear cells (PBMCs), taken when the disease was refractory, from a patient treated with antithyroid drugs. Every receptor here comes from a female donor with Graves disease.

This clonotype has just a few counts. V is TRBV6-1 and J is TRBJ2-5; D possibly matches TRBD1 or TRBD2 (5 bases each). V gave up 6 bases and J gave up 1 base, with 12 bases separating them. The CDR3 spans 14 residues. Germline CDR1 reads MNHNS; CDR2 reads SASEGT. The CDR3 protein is CASSPFGTQETQYF. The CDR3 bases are TGTGCCAGCAGCCCTTTCGGGACCCAAGAGACCCAGTACTTC.

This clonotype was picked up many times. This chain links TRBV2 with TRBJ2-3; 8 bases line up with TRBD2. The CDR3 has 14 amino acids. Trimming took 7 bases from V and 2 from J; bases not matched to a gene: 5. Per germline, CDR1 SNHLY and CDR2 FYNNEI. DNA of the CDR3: TGTGCCAGCACATCTAGCGGGTTCACAGATACGCAGTATTTT. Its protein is CASTSSGFTDTQYF. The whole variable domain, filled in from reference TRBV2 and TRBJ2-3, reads EPEVTQTPSHQVTQMGQEVILRCVPISNHLYFYWYRQILGQKVEFLVSFYNNEISEKSEIFDDQFSVERPDGSNFTLKIRSTKLEDSAMYFCASTSSGFTDTQYFGPGTRLTVL.

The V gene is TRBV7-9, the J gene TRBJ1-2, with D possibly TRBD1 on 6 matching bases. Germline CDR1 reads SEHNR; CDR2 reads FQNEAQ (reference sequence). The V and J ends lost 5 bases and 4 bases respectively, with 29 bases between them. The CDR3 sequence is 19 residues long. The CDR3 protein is CASSPRDTTFRQDGYGYTF. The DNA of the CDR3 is TGTGCCAGCAGCCCCCGGGACACGACATTTCGACAGGACGGCTATGGCTACACCTTC.

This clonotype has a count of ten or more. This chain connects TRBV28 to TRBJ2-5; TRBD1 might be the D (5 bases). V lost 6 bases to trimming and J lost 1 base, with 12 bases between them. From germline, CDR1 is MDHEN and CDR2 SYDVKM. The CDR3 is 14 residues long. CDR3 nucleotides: TGTGCCAGCAGCTCCACAGGTTCCCAAGAGACCCAGTACTTC. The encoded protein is CASSSTGSQETQYF.

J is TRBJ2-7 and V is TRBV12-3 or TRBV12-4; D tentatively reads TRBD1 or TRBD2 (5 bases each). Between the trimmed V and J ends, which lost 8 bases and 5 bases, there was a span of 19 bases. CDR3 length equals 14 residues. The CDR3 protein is CASSPDSWRNEQYF. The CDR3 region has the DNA TGTGCCAGCTCACCAGACAGTTGGAGGAACGAGCAGTACTTC.